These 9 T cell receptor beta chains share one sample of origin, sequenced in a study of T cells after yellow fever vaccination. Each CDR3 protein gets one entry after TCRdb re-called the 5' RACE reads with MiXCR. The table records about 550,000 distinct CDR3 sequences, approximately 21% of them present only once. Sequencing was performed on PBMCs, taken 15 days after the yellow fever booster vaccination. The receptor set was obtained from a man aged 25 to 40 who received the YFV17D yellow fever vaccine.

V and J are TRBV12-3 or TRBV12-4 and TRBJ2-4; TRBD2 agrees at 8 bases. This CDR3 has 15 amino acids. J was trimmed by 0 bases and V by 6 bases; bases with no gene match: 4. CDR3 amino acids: CASRNSGGAKNIQYF. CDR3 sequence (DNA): TGTGCCAGCAGGAACAGCGGGGGAGCCAAAAACATTCAGTACTTC.

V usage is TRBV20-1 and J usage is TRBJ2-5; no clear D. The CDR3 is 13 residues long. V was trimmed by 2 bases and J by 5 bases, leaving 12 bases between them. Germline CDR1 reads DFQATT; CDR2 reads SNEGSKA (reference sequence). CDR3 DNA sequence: TGCAGTGCTAGAAATGTCGGACGGGAGACCCAGTACTTC. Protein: CSARNVGRETQYF.

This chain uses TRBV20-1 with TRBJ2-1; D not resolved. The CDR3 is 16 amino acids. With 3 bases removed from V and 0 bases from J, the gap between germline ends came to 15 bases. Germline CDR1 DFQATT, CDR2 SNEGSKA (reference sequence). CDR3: CSARVRVARSYNEQFF. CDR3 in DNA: TGCAGTGCTAGGGTCCGGGTGGCCCGCTCCTACAATGAGCAGTTCTTC.

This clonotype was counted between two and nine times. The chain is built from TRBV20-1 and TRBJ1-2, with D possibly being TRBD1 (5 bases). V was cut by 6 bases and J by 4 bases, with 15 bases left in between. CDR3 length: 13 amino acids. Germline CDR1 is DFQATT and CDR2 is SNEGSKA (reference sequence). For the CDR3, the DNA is TGCAGTGCCCGGAAGGGGTCTTTCTATGGCTACACCTTC. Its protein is CSARKGSFYGYTF.

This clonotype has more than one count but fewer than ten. The CDR3 nucleotides read TGTGCCAGCAGTATGGAGGGGGAGCCGCCACAGTATTTT. Translated: CASSMEGEPPQYF. The rearrangement links TRBV12-3 or TRBV12-4 to TRBJ2-3; the D call may be TRBD1 or TRBD2 (6 bases each). This CDR3 contains 13 residues. V lost 5 bases, J lost 12 bases, and 18 bases lay in between.

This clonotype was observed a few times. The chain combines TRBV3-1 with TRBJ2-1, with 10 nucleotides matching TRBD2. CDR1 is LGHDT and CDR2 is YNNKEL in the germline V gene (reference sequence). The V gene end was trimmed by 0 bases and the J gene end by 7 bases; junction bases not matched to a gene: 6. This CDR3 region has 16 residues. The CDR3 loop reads CASSQDQSGRGNEQFF. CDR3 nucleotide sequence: TGTGCCAGCAGCCAAGATCAAAGCGGGAGGGGGAATGAGCAGTTCTTC.

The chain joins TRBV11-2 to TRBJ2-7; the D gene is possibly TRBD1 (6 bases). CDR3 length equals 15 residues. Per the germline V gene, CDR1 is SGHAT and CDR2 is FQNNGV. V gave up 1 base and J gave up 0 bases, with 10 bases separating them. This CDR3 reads CASSLARDTSYEQYF. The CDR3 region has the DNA TGTGCCAGCAGCTTAGCTCGGGACACCTCCTACGAGCAGTACTTC. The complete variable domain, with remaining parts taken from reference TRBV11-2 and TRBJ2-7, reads EAGVAQSPRYKIIEKRQSVAFWCNPISGHATLYWYQQILGQGPKLLIQFQNNGVVDDSQLPKDRFSAERLKGVDSTLKIQPAKLEDSAVYLCASSLARDTSYEQYFGPGTRLTVT.

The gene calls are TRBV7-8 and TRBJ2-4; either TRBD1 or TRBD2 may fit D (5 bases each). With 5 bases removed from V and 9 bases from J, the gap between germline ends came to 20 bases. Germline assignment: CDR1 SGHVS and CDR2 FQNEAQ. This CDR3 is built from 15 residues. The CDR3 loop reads CASSPRDQFPTIQYF. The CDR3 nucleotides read TGTGCCAGCAGCCCACGGGACCAATTTCCTACCATTCAGTACTTC.

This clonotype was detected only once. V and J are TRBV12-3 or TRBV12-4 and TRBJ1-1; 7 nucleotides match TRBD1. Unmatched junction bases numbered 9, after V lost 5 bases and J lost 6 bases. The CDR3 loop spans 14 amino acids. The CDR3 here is CASSLPGQTAEAFF. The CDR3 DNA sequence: TGTGCCAGCAGTCTCCCGGGACAGACGGCTGAAGCTTTCTTT.